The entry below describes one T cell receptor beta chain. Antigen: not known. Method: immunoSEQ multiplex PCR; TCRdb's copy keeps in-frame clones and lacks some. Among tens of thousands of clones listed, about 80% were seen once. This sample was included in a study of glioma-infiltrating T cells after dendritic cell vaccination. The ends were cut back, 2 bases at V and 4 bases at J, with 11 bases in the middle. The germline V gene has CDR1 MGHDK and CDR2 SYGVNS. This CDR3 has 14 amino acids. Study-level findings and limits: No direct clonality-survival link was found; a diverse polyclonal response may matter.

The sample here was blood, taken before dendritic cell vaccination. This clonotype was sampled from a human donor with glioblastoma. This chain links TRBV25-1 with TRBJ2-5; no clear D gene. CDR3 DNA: TGTGCCAGCAGTGAAAATGCCGGCGGAGAGACCCAGTACTTC. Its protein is CASSENAGGETQYF. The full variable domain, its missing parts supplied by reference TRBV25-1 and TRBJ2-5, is EADIYQTPRYLVIGTGKKITLECSQTMGHDKMYWYQQDPGMELHLIHYSYGVNSTEKGDLSSESTVSRIRTEHFPLTLESARPSHTSQYLCASSENAGGETQYFGPGTRLLVL.